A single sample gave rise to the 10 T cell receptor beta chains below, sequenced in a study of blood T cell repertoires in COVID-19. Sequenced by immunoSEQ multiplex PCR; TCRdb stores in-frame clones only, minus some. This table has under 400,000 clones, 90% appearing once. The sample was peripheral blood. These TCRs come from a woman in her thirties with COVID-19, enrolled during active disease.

CDR3 bases: TGTGCCAGTAGTAGACAGGGATCCAACTATGGCTACACCTTC. Protein: CASSRQGSNYGYTF. V usage is TRBV19 and J usage is TRBJ1-2; TRBD1 matches at 7 bases. V lost 4 bases and J lost 2; bases outside the gene matches: 4. The germline V gene has CDR1 LNHDA and CDR2 SQIVND (reference sequence). The CDR3 is 14 residues long.

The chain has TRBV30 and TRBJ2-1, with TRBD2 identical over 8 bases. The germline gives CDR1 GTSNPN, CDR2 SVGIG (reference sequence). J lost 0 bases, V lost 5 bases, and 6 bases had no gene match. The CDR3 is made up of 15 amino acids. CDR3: CAWGRLATSYNEQFF. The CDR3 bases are TGTGCCTGGGGAAGACTAGCGACCTCCTACAATGAGCAGTTCTTC.

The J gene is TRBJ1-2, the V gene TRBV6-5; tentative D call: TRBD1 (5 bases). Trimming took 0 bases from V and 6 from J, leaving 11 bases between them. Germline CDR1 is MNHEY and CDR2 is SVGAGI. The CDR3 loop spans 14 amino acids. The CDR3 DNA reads TGTGCCAGCAGTTACTCGAAGGCAGGGAATGGCTACACCTTC. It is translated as CASSYSKAGNGYTF.

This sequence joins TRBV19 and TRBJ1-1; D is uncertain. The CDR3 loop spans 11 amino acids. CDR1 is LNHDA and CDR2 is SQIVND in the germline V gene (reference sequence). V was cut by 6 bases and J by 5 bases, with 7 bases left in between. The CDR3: CASRQMTEAFF. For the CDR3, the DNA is TGTGCCAGTAGACAGATGACTGAAGCTTTCTTT.

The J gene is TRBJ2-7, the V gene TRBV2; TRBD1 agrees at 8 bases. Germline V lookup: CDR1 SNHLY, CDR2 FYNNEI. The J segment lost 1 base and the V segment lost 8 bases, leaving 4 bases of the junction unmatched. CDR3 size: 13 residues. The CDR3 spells CASLDRVSYEQYF. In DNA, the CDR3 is TGTGCCAGCTTGGACAGGGTGTCCTACGAGCAGTACTTC.

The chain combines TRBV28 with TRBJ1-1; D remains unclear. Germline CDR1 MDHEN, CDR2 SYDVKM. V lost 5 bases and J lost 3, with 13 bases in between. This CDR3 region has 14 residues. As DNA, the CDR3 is TGTGCCAGCAGTCCCCCCGCGTCCCACACTGAAGCTTTCTTT. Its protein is CASSPPASHTEAFF.

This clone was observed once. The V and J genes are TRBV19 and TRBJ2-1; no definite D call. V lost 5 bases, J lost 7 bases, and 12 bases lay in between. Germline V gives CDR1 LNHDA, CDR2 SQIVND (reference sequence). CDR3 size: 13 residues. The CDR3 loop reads CASSAVAWNEQFF. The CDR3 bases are TGTGCCAGTAGTGCGGTTGCGTGGAATGAGCAGTTCTTC. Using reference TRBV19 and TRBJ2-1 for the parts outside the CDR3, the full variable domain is DGGITQSPKYLFRKEGQNVTLSCEQNLNHDAMYWYRQDPGQGLRLIYYSQIVNDFQKGDIAEGYSVSREKKESFPLTVTSAQKNPTAFYLCASSAVAWNEQFFGPGTRLTVL.

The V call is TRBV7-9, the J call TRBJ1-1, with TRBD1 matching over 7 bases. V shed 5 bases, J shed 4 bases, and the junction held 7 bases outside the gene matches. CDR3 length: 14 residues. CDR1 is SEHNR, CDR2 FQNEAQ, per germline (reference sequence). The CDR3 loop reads CASSQTGSITEAFF. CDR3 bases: TGTGCCAGCAGCCAGACAGGGAGTATCACTGAAGCTTTCTTT.

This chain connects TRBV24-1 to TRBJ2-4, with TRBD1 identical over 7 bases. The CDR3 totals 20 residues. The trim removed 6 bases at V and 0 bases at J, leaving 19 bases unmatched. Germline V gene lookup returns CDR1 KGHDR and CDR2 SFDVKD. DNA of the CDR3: TGTGCCACCAGTCTTATATACAGGGGCGATGTGAATTTAGCCAAAAACATTCAGTACTTC. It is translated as CATSLIYRGDVNLAKNIQYF.

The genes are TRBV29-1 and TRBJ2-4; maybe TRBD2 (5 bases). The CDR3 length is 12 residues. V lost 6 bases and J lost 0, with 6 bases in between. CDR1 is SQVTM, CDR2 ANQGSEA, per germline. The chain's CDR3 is CSVREAKNIQYF. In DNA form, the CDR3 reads TGCAGCGTCCGGGAAGCCAAAAACATTCAGTACTTC.